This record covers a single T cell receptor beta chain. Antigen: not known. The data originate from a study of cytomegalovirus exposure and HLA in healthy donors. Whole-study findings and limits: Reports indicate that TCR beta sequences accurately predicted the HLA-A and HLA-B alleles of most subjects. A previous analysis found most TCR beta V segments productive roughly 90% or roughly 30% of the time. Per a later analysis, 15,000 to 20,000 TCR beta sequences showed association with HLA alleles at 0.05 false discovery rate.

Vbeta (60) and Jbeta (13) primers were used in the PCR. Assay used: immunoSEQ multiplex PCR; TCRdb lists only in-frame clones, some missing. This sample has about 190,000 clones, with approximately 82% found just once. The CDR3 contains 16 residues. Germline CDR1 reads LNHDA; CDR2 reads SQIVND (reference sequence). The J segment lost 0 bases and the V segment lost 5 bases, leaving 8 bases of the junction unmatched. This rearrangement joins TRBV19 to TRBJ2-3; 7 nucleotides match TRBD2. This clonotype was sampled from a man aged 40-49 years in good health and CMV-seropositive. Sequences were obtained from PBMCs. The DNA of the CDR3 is TGTGCCAGTAGTTGGCGATCTAGCGGAAGCACAGATACGCAGTATTTT. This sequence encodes CASSWRSSGSTDTQYF.